This T cell receptor beta chain was recorded in a study of shared clonotypes between healthy human individuals. The CDR3 is 12 amino acids. The V and J ends lost 10 bases and 8 bases, in that order; junction bases with no gene match: 6. Per the germline V gene, CDR1 is ENHRY and CDR2 is SYGVKD. Those who donated, Caucasian adults without exception, all lived in Nashville, Tennessee. Without sorting, samples used about 90 million PBMCs for genomic DNA. Original data processing: From ImmunoSEQ came sequences covering only the junction and carrying no quality scores, so filtering differed. Data came from immunoSEQ multiplex PCR; TCRdb stores just in-frame clones and leaves some out. The V and J calls and clone size were taken over from that table, and D and trimming were inferred from the DNA. The profile shows approximately 500,000 clones, over 75% of them singletons.

The clonotype was recovered from a woman aged 40-49 years in good health. Some clones in this sample may be carry-over from other donors' samples. The V and J genes are TRBV10-3 and TRBJ1-4; 8 positions match TRBD1. The sample taken for sequencing was PBMCs. The CDR3 DNA reads TGTGCCACCAGGGGGCTACACGAAAAACTGTTTTTT. It yields the protein CATRGLHEKLFF.